This T cell receptor (beta chain) was documented in a study of T cell repertoires in cytomegalovirus infection. Across the whole study: Well-studied HLA-B-restricted epitopes and recently identified HLA-C-restricted epitopes of CMV were both used in the study. CMV infection together with matching HLA type was indicated by public TCR beta signatures.

CDR3 length equals 14 residues. V lost 5 bases, J lost 2 bases, and 6 bases stayed unmatched. This clonotype appeared many times. Its target is unknown. TCRdb re-called the reads through MiXCR, storing one row per CDR3 protein. The sample shows approximately 120,000 distinct CDR3 sequences, 29% of them seen only once. Study-wide findings and caveats: Of the TCR beta families, the public ones yielded a cumulative frequency that identified carriers of CMV plus the relevant HLA.

The sample here was CD8+ T cells from cultured PBMCs, taken from culture after CMV antigen stimulation. The TCR sequence derives from a human donor in good health (CMV status not recorded). Some clones in this sample may be carry-over from other donors' samples. J is TRBJ2-7 and V is TRBV12-3 or TRBV12-4; 7 nucleotides align to TRBD1. The CDR3 protein is CASSAQGVTYEQYF. For the CDR3, the DNA is TGTGCCAGCAGTGCTCAGGGGGTTACCTACGAGCAGTACTTC.